The following is a TCR beta chain sequence with its context. Both 60 Vbeta primers and 13 Jbeta primers went into the PCR. Produced via immunoSEQ multiplex PCR; TCRdb's table is partial and in-frame only. The sample carries roughly 160,000 clones, around 79% recorded once. This specimen belongs to a study of cytomegalovirus exposure and HLA in healthy donors. With 2 bases clipped from V and 0 bases from J, the junction kept 1 base outside the gene matches. The CDR3 is 16 residues long. Germline CDR1 reads MNHEY; CDR2 reads SVGAGI. Sequenced: PBMCs. The TCR sequence derives from a female donor in good health and CMV-seronegative. This sequence joins TRBV6-5 and TRBJ2-2; 9 nucleotides line up with TRBD2. The CDR3: CASSYGTSSNTGELFF. The CDR3 DNA sequence: TGTGCCAGCAGTTACGGGACTAGCTCGAACACCGGGGAGCTGTTTTTT.